Sequencing of this T cell receptor beta chain was carried out in a study of CD8+ T cells in alopecia areata. Points from the study as a whole: Just one nonresponder means the tie between baseline CD8+ expansion and response stays uncertain. Administration of tofacitinib significantly diminished scalp clonality and expanded CD8+ clones within the top 100. Numerous clones, expanded in lesions, remained in scalp and blood during tofacitinib.

Reverse transcription of extracted RNA yielded cDNA, which provided the sequencing template. TCRdb keeps only in-frame clones here, not all; method: immunoSEQ multiplex PCR. The data hold approximately 300,000 clones, with over 45% observed a single time. Treatment in this sample: oral pan-JAK inhibitor, 5-10 mg twice daily. With regard to this clone: The antigen is unknown.

CDR3 length equals 16 residues. The V segment lost 0 bases and the J segment 4 bases; nucleotides outside the gene matches: 4. CDR1 LGHNA and CDR2 YNFKEQ come from the germline V gene. The chain employs TRBV4-2 and TRBJ2-1, with TRBD2 matching 9 bases. The source is a human donor with alopecia areata. Material: CD4+ T cells sorted from blood, obtained at week 24, from a patient treated with tofacitinib. The CDR3 region is CASSQDLAGTYNEQFF. The DNA for the CDR3 is TGTGCCAGCAGCCAAGATCTAGCGGGGACTTACAATGAGCAGTTCTTC.